The clone carrying this TCR beta chain was detected only a few times. What it recognizes is unknown. This CDR3 region has 13 residues. Unmatched junction bases numbered 10, after V lost 5 bases and J lost 13 bases. Germline V CDR1 and CDR2: SGHAT, FQNNGV. All of the isolated RNA was reverse transcribed, so expressed TCRB transcripts were sequenced. Roughly 3.6 million reads per sample on average were obtained from naive, central memory and regulatory T cell samples. Clones were read by immunoSEQ multiplex PCR, and TCRdb kept only the in-frame ones, dropping some. The sample holds 150,000 to 200,000 clones, approximately 9% seen once. The entry originates in a study of beta chain features in type 1 diabetes. The wider study: Patients did not differ from healthy donors in age, gender or cell yield.

Each of the CD4+ naive, central memory, regulatory and stem cell-like memory populations was sorted via CD45RO/CCR7/CD25/CD127/CD95/CD27. Study results and caveats: A potential influence of HLA type upon TCRB rearrangement remained unresolved herein.

The V and J genes are TRBV11-2 and TRBJ2-7; 11 nucleotides align to TRBD2. The origin of this receptor is a young woman in good health. Source material: central memory CD4+ T cells from blood. The CDR3 nucleotides read TGTGCCAGCAGCCAGGGGGCTAGCGGGAGGCCCTACTTC. It translates to CASSQGASGRPYF.